A single sample gave rise to the 17 T cell receptor beta chains below, sequenced in a study of siplizumab effects on memory and regulatory T cells. Data came from immunoSEQ multiplex PCR; TCRdb stores just in-frame clones and leaves some out. Altogether tens of thousands of clones are present, about 97% being singletons, with the ten largest covering over 0.6%. The specimen was naive CD4+ T cells sorted from blood. The origin of the receptors is a human donor in good health.

The genes are TRBV12-5 and TRBJ2-1, with 8 bases that match TRBD2. CDR1 is LGHNT and CDR2 is FRNRAP in the germline V gene. The CDR3 has 15 amino acids. V dropped 6 bases and J dropped 3; count of bases not matched to a gene: 7. The CDR3 spells CASGPAGEVYNEQFF. The CDR3 DNA sequence: TGTGCTAGTGGCCCAGCGGGAGAGGTCTACAATGAGCAGTTCTTC.

This sequence joins TRBV5-1 and TRBJ2-1; 10 nucleotides line up with TRBD2. Germline CDR1 reads SGHRS; CDR2 reads YFSETQ. The CDR3 loop spans 18 amino acids. The V gene end was trimmed by 4 bases and the J gene end by 4 bases; junction bases not matched to a gene: 14. This chain's CDR3 is CASSLESSGRSFYNEQFF. The CDR3, as DNA: TGCGCCAGCAGCCTGGAGTCTAGCGGGAGATCGTTTTACAATGAGCAGTTCTTC.

The sample holds one count of this clone. This sequence joins TRBV12-5 and TRBJ1-2; D possibly corresponds to TRBD1 (6 bases). The CDR3 consists of 14 residues. Germline assignment: CDR1 LGHNT and CDR2 FRNRAP. V lost 0 bases, J lost 6 bases, and 11 bases lay in between. The CDR3 DNA is TGTGCTAGTGGTTTGGTCTCCACAGGGAATGGCTACACCTTC. Protein sequence: CASGLVSTGNGYTF.

DNA for the CDR3: TGTGCCAGCAGGACCGGGACTAGCCACCAGAGCTACAATGAGCAGTTCTTC. Its translation is CASRTGTSHQSYNEQFF. The rearrangement uses TRBV6-4 and TRBJ2-1; 9 positions match TRBD2. The germline V gene has CDR1 MRHNA and CDR2 SNTAGT. The CDR3 length is 17 residues. J gave up 3 bases and V 6 bases, and 12 bases lay outside the gene matches.

The chain carries TRBV19 and TRBJ1-2; tentatively, D is TRBD1 (6 bases). Germline V gene data show CDR1 as LNHDA and CDR2 as SQIVND (reference sequence). The V end was cut by 2 bases, the J end by 7 bases, with 14 bases between. The CDR3 extends over 14 amino acids. The CDR3 coding sequence is TGTGCCAGTAGTATAACAGGGAAAGGGTCTGGCTACACCTTC. Translated, it gives CASSITGKGSGYTF.

This chain uses TRBV5-1 with TRBJ2-5; D not certain. The CDR3 extends over 18 amino acids. From germline, CDR1 is SGHRS and CDR2 YFSETQ. V lost 2 bases, J lost 3 bases, and 23 bases lay in between. The CDR3 nucleotides are TGCGCCAGCAGCTTTGACTTGGGCCCACCAGAGACCAAAGAGACCCAGTACTTC. It yields the protein CASSFDLGPPETKETQYF.

The chain links TRBV30 to TRBJ1-3, with 8 bases aligning to TRBD1. Germline V gene sequence: CDR1 GTSNPN, CDR2 SVGIG (reference sequence). This CDR3 contains 18 residues. J gave up 0 bases and V 4 bases, and 14 bases lay outside the gene matches. The DNA of the CDR3 is TGTGCCTGGATGGCCTTGACAGGGGATCTGAACTCTGGAAACACCATATATTTT. This translates into CAWMALTGDLNSGNTIYF. The whole variable domain, filled in from reference TRBV30 and TRBJ1-3, reads SQTIHQWPATLVQPVGSPLSLECTVEGTSNPNLYWYRQAAGRGLQLLFYSVGIGQISSEVPQNLSASRPQDRQFILSSKKLLLSDSGFYLCAWMALTGDLNSGNTIYFGEGSWLTVV.

This clone appeared a few times. The chain joins TRBV29-1 to TRBJ1-5; maybe TRBD1 (5 bases). The germline V and J ends were trimmed by 6 bases and 0 bases, with 9 bases remaining between them. The CDR3 has 13 residues. Per the germline V gene, CDR1 is SQVTM and CDR2 is ANQGSEA. In DNA, the CDR3 is TGCAGCGTCGGACAAACTAGCAATCAGCCCCAGCATTTT. It codes for CSVGQTSNQPQHF.

The chain couples TRBV19 to TRBJ1-2; D gene unclear. This CDR3 has 13 residues. Trimming pared 3 bases from V and 4 bases from J, leaving 9 bases between. Looked up from germline, CDR1 is LNHDA and CDR2 is SQIVND (reference sequence). CDR3 bases: TGTGCCAGTAGTATTCCAGTCGGCTATGGCTACACCTTC. This translates into CASSIPVGYGYTF.

This clone was counted a single time. The chain employs TRBV30 and TRBJ2-1; D uncertain. The V gene's germline CDR1 is GTSNPN and CDR2 SVGIG (reference sequence). V lost 3 bases, J lost 2 bases, and 8 bases lay in between. The CDR3 runs to 13 residues. CDR3 loop: CAWRQNPYNEQFF. CDR3 nucleotides: TGTGCCTGGAGACAGAACCCCTACAATGAGCAGTTCTTC.

V is TRBV9 and J is TRBJ2-2; D not resolved. CDR1 and CDR2 (germline): SGDLS, YYNGEE. The CDR3 is 17 residues long. Trimming removed 0 bases at V and 7 bases at J, with 19 bases between. For the CDR3, the DNA is TGTGCCAGCAGCGTAGCCTCCGCCCAACCCAGCGACGGGGAGCTGTTTTTT. This translates into CASSVASAQPSDGELFF.

The rearrangement joins TRBV5-5 to TRBJ2-7; no reliable D call. This CDR3 has 13 amino acids. CDR1 and CDR2 from the germline V gene are SGHKS and YYEKEE (reference sequence). V was clipped by 0 bases and J by 3 bases, with 7 bases between them. CDR3 coding DNA: TGTGCCAGCAGCTTGGGCGGACGCTACGAGCAGTACTTC. This codes for CASSLGGRYEQYF.

The V and J genes are TRBV5-1 and TRBJ2-1, with a weak D call TRBD1 (5 bases). V lost 0 bases to trimming and J lost 0 bases, with 7 bases between them. This CDR3 has 15 residues. CDR1 is SGHRS and CDR2 is YFSETQ in the germline V gene. The CDR3: CASSLGDSSYNEQFF. The CDR3 DNA is TGCGCCAGCAGCTTGGGAGACAGCTCCTACAATGAGCAGTTCTTC.

The rearrangement joins TRBV19 to TRBJ2-3; 7 nucleotides line up with TRBD2. The CDR3 has 14 residues. Per germline, CDR1 LNHDA and CDR2 SQIVND (reference sequence). V shed 8 bases, J shed 3 bases, and the junction held 8 bases outside the gene matches. The CDR3 spells CASQLREHTDTQYF. CDR3 coding DNA: TGTGCCAGTCAATTGCGGGAGCATACAGATACGCAGTATTTT.

The chain uses TRBV7-7 and TRBJ2-1; possible D gene TRBD2, 5 bases. The CDR3 is 12 residues long. The germline V gene encodes CDR1 SSHAT and CDR2 FNYEAQ (reference sequence). The CDR3 DNA reads TGTGCTAGCTCTAGCAACTACAATGAGCAGTTCTTC. This translates into CASSSNYNEQFF.

The gene calls are TRBV5-6 and TRBJ1-1, with D tentatively TRBD1 (6 bases). CDR1 is SGHDT and CDR2 is YYEEEE in the germline V gene. The CDR3 covers 13 residues. V lost 4 bases and J 5 bases, leaving 12 bases between the germline ends. CDR3 DNA sequence: TGTGCCAGCAGCCCTACAGGGAGAACTGAAGCTTTCTTT. Its protein product is CASSPTGRTEAFF.

The genes are TRBV19 and TRBJ1-1; 7 bases fit TRBD1. V trimming: 6 bases; J trimming: 1 base; junction bases outside the gene matches: 5. CDR1 is LNHDA and CDR2 is SQIVND in the germline V gene (reference sequence). The CDR3 totals 14 residues. This chain's CDR3 is CASRAGGSNTEAFF. CDR3 sequence (DNA): TGTGCCAGTAGGGCAGGGGGGTCGAACACTGAAGCTTTCTTT.